A selection of T cell receptor beta chains follows, all from one sample in a study of response to subunit inactivated influenza vaccine. TCRdb used MiXCR to reprocess the RT-PCR reads, holding one entry per CDR3 protein. Of hundreds of thousands of distinct CDR3 sequences in the sample, 15% to 19% were seen once. The material sequenced was PBMCs from blood, taken 11 to 12 days after vaccination. The receptors come from a man aged 50 to 59 who received an inactivated influenza vaccine. Both conserved end residues are part of each CDR3. D genes are given only for firm matches. Size is omitted from some rows. Given values are once, few, many or a class for expanded clones.

V,size,D,J,DNA,CDR3
TRBV6-1,few,NA,TRBJ2-3,TGTGCCAGCAAGATGACTAGCACAGATACGCAGTATTTT,CASKMTSTDTQYF
TRBV7-2,NA,NA,TRBJ2-3,TGTGCCAGCAGCTCCGGTTCCACGGTGGGAGATACGCAGTATTTT,CASSSGSTVGDTQYF
TRBV7-6,NA,TRBD1,TRBJ2-7,TGTGCCAGCAGCCAATGGGGACAGGGGTCCTCCTACGAGCAGTACTTC,CASSQWGQGSSYEQYF
TRBV28,few,NA,TRBJ2-7,TGTGCCATCTCCTCCCTAGGAGGGGTACGCGTGCAGTACTTC,CAISSLGGVRVQYF
TRBV20-1,many,NA,TRBJ1-1,TGCAGTGCTAGAGAAGGACAGAACACTGAAGCTTTCTTT,CSAREGQNTEAFF
TRBV4-2,NA,NA,TRBJ2-7,TGTGCCAGCAGCCAAGGAAGCCGCAGGAGTTCCTACGAGCAGTACTTC,CASSQGSRRSSYEQYF
TRBV11-3,NA,NA,TRBJ2-3,TGTGCCAGCAGCCCCAGGAAGGGGGGGACCGGGGATACGCAGTATTTT,CASSPRKGGTGDTQYF
TRBV4-3,few,TRBD1,TRBJ1-1,TGCGCCAGCAGCCAAGATGGGTGGGACAGGGGGCTTTACACTGAAGCTTTCTTT,CASSQDGWDRGLYTEAFF
TRBV11-1,few,NA,TRBJ2-3,TGTGCCAGCAGGCAAGTGAGCGGCACAGATACGCAGTATTTT,CASRQVSGTDTQYF
TRBV10-3,many,TRBD2,TRBJ2-3,TGTGCCTCGTCGGGTCCGGGGGGTGAAGTCACAGATACGCAGTATTTT,CASSGPGGEVTDTQYF
TRBV11-3,few,NA,TRBJ2-1,TGTGCCAGCAGACCTCCCTTTGATGGAGGGCGGAATGAGCAGTTCTTC,CASRPPFDGGRNEQFF
TRBV28,NA,NA,TRBJ2-3,TGTGCCAGCAGTGGCCCGGGGCTCACAGATACGCAGTATTTT,CASSGPGLTDTQYF
TRBV20-1,NA,TRBD1,TRBJ2-7,TGCAGTGCTAGTCCCGGGACAGTCCCTCGCGAGCAGTACTTC,CSASPGTVPREQYF
TRBV10-3,NA,NA,TRBJ2-7,TGTGCCATCAGGCCTAGCGACCACTACGAGCAGTACTTC,CAIRPSDHYEQYF
TRBV2,many,TRBD2,TRBJ2-7,TGTGCCAGCAGTGAAGCCGGACTAGCGGGAGAAAGGTACGAGCAGTACTTC,CASSEAGLAGERYEQYF
TRBV7-2,NA,TRBD2,TRBJ2-2,TGTGCCAGCAGCTTAAATCCTAGCGGGACCGGGGAGCTGTTTTTT,CASSLNPSGTGELFF
TRBV24-1,few,TRBD1,TRBJ2-5,TGTGCCACCAGTGTATCAGGGGGCAGAGAGACCCAGTACTTC,CATSVSGGRETQYF
TRBV12-3/TRBV12-4,many,NA,TRBJ2-2,TGTGCCACCGCGTCGAACACCGGGGAGCTGTTTTTT,CATASNTGELFF
TRBV20-1,NA,NA,TRBJ1-5,TGCAGTGCTAGCCGTGGCAGACTTAATCAGCCCCAGCATTTT,CSASRGRLNQPQHF
TRBV7-2,few,NA,TRBJ2-7,TGTGCCAGCAGCGGGATGACAGGCCCCTACGAGCAGTACTTC,CASSGMTGPYEQYF
TRBV20-1,NA,TRBD1,TRBJ2-6,TGCAGTGCTAGAGCTCGAAGGACAGGGGGTTTTGGGGCCAACGTCCTGACTTTC,CSARARRTGGFGANVLTF
TRBV14,few,NA,TRBJ2-7,TGTGCCAGCAGCTTATGGACAGTGAGCTCCTACGAGCAGTACTTC,CASSLWTVSSYEQYF
TRBV15,NA,TRBD1,TRBJ1-4,TGTGCAACCGGGCCGGGACAGGGGGCCAAACTGTTTTTT,CATGPGQGAKLFF
TRBV4-2,NA,NA,TRBJ2-2,TGTGCCAGCAGCCAAGATCCGGCCCTAAAGGTCGGGGAGCTGTTTTTT,CASSQDPALKVGELFF
TRBV7-9,NA,NA,TRBJ1-1,TGTGCCAGCACCGGGGGTATAATGAACACTGAAGCTTTCTTT,CASTGGIMNTEAFF
TRBV5-6,NA,NA,TRBJ2-2,TGTGCCAGCAGCTATGGACCAGGGGACACCGGGGAGCTGTTTTTT,CASSYGPGDTGELFF
TRBV7-8,NA,TRBD2,TRBJ2-1,TGTGCCAGCAGGGGTCCGGGAGGCTACAATGAGCAGTTCTTC,CASRGPGGYNEQFF
TRBV13,NA,TRBD1,TRBJ2-3,TGTGCCAGCAGCTTAGAAGCCAGGGGGAGCCCAGATACGCAGTATTTT,CASSLEARGSPDTQYF
TRBV20-1,few,TRBD1,TRBJ1-4,TGCAGTGCTATCTCCGGACAGGGGGCTGAAAAACTGTTTTTT,CSAISGQGAEKLFF
TRBV28,NA,TRBD2,TRBJ2-7,TGTGCCAGCAGTTTCTTTACGGGAGGCAGGCGCGAGCAGTACTTC,CASSFFTGGRREQYF
TRBV6-2/TRBV6-3,many,NA,TRBJ1-5,TGTGCCAGCAGTTATATAGGTCCGGCGGTCATCTATAGCAATCAGCCCCAGCATTTT,CASSYIGPAVIYSNQPQHF
TRBV7-2,few,NA,TRBJ2-5,TGTGCCAGCAGCTTAGCGAAGCGGCAAGAGACCCAGTACTTC,CASSLAKRQETQYF
TRBV4-1,NA,TRBD2,TRBJ2-1,TGCGCCAGCAGCCAAGAACAAGCGGGGGGTCGATACAATGAGCAGTTCTTC,CASSQEQAGGRYNEQFF
TRBV12-3/TRBV12-4,many,TRBD1,TRBJ2-1,TGTGCCAGCAGTATGGGGACAGTCGTGTTGTTC,CASSMGTVVLF
TRBV29-1,few,TRBD1,TRBJ1-2,TGCAGCGTCGAAACCGGGACAGGGTATGGCTACACCTTC,CSVETGTGYGYTF
TRBV3-1,many,NA,TRBJ2-2,TGTGCCAGCAGCCGGGGGGACGAGTCCGGGGAGCTGTTTTTT,CASSRGDESGELFF
TRBV11-2,few,TRBD2,TRBJ2-7,TGTGCCAGCAGCTGGGGACTAGCGGGAGTAAGAAGGGGGTACGAGCAGTACTTC,CASSWGLAGVRRGYEQYF
TRBV19,NA,TRBD2,TRBJ2-1,TGTGCCAGTAGTATAGATGGGGGGGGTGAGCAGTTCTTC,CASSIDGGGEQFF
TRBV28,NA,TRBD1,TRBJ2-4,TGTGCCAGCAGTTTCGGACAGGTAGGAAAAAACATTCAGTACTTC,CASSFGQVGKNIQYF
TRBV7-9,few,NA,TRBJ2-7,TGTGCCAGCAGCTCCGCAGGGGACTATCATGCCTACGAGCAGTACTTC,CASSSAGDYHAYEQYF
TRBV12-3/TRBV12-4,NA,TRBD2,TRBJ2-1,TGTGCCAGCAGTCTACTAGCGGGAGAGAATGAGCAGTTCTTC,CASSLLAGENEQFF
TRBV28,few,TRBD1,TRBJ1-3,TGTGCCAGCAGTCCACCGGGACAGGGCTTGATCTCTGGAAACACCATATATTTT,CASSPPGQGLISGNTIYF
TRBV15,few,NA,TRBJ2-7,TGTGCCACCAGCAGAGACAGGGGGGATGCAAACGAGCAGTACTTC,CATSRDRGDANEQYF
TRBV7-9,NA,TRBD1,TRBJ2-7,TGTGCCAGCAGACAAGACAGGGACGAGCAGTACTTC,CASRQDRDEQYF
TRBV7-9,few,TRBD1,TRBJ2-2,TGTGCCAGCAGCCGGCGACAGGGTGGGACCGGGGAGCTGTTTTTT,CASSRRQGGTGELFF
TRBV6-5,many,NA,TRBJ1-6,TGTGCCAGCAGTAAAGCAGGGACAAACCTCCACTTT,CASSKAGTNLHF
TRBV7-8,once,TRBD2,TRBJ2-7,TGTGCCAGCAGCTCCAGCGGGAACGCCTACGAGCAGTACTTC,CASSSSGNAYEQYF
TRBV2,many,TRBD1,TRBJ2-1,TGTGCCAGCAATTTCCAGGGACAGGGGGCCAATGAGCAGTTCTTC,CASNFQGQGANEQFF
TRBV6-1,NA,NA,TRBJ2-7,TGTGCCAGCAGCCTAGGGTTTCGCGAGCAGTACTTC,CASSLGFREQYF
TRBV20-1,few,TRBD1,TRBJ2-7,TGCAGTGCTAGAGACTTAGACAGGGTTTACGAGCAGTACTTC,CSARDLDRVYEQYF
TRBV5-1,NA,TRBD1,TRBJ1-4,TGCGCCAGCAGCCAGGGACAGGGGGCGCGATTGGAAAAACTGTTTTTT,CASSQGQGARLEKLFF
TRBV30,many,NA,TRBJ1-5,TGTGCCTGGAACAAATATTCCCAGCCCCAGCATTTT,CAWNKYSQPQHF
TRBV6-2/TRBV6-3,NA,TRBD1,TRBJ2-7,TGTGCCAGCAGTTCCCGGGACAGGGGCCGTAACGAGCAGTACTTC,CASSSRDRGRNEQYF
TRBV29-1,many,NA,TRBJ2-5,TGCAGCGTTCAAGGGTCAGAGACCCAGTACTTC,CSVQGSETQYF
TRBV4-1,few,TRBD2,TRBJ2-7,TGCGCCAGCAGCCAAGATTCATTAGCGGGGCACTACGAGCAGTACTTC,CASSQDSLAGHYEQYF